These 24 T cell receptor beta chains originate from one sample sequenced in a study of cytomegalovirus exposure and HLA in healthy donors. In the PCR, 60 Vbeta and 13 Jbeta primers were used. Measured with immunoSEQ multiplex PCR; TCRdb has only the in-frame clones, and not every one. In the table there are 100,000 to 150,000 clones, nearly 80% of which are singletons. Sequencing was carried out using PBMCs. The receptor source for this set is a woman aged 40 to 49 in good health and CMV-seronegative.

The V and J genes are TRBV15 and TRBJ2-7, with TRBD2 identical over 7 bases. Unmatched junction bases numbered 4, after V lost 0 bases and J lost 2 bases. There are 15 residues in the CDR3. Germline V gene lookup returns CDR1 LNHNV and CDR2 YYDKDF (reference sequence). For the CDR3, the DNA is TGTGCCACCAGCAGAGATCAAGCGGGACCCTACGAGCAGTACTTC. This translates into CATSRDQAGPYEQYF.

As regards this clone: Its ends do not fully match the called genes, so a read error is possible. This chain uses TRBV6-4 with TRBJ2-6; 7 nucleotides agree with TRBD1. This CDR3 is 17 amino acids long. CDR1 MRHNA and CDR2 SNTAGT come from the germline V gene. CDR3 sequence: CASSPRDSPSGANGLTF. The CDR3 nucleotides read TGTGCCAGCAGTCCACGGGACAGCCCCTCTGGGGCCAACGGCCTGACTTTC.

V usage is TRBV18 and J usage is TRBJ1-1; maybe TRBD1 (5 bases). The CDR3 spans 16 residues. Germline CDR1 is KGHSH and CDR2 is LQKENI. Trimming pared 6 bases from V and 0 bases from J, leaving 17 bases between. CDR3 loop: CASSRRGDYMNTEAFF. The CDR3 DNA reads TGTGCCAGCTCCCGGCGAGGGGACTATATGAACACTGAAGCTTTCTTT.

This clone was found a few times. The rearrangement uses TRBV28 and TRBJ2-6; 8 bases line up with TRBD1. V lost 8 bases and J lost 4; bases outside the gene matches: 19. Germline CDR1 MDHEN, CDR2 SYDVKM. This CDR3 region has 19 residues. The CDR3 DNA reads TGTGCCAGCTTTCCGCGGGACAGGACCACCTCGGCCGGGGCCAACGTCCTGACTTTC. Its translation is CASFPRDRTTSAGANVLTF.

The J gene is TRBJ1-2, the V gene TRBV7-9, with 8 bases matching TRBD1. Germline trimming cut 5 bases from V and 4 bases from J; bases unmatched to any gene: 3. The length of the CDR3 is 13 residues. Germline CDR1 is SEHNR and CDR2 is FQNEAQ (reference sequence). Here the CDR3 DNA reads TGTGCCAGCAGCCGGACAGGGACCTATGGCTACACCTTC. Its protein product is CASSRTGTYGYTF.

This clone was observed once. The V gene is TRBV27, the J gene TRBJ2-1; D perhaps matches TRBD1 (6 bases). Germline loops: CDR1 MNHEY, CDR2 SMNVEV (reference sequence). V was cut by 6 bases and J by 0 bases, with 12 bases left in between. This CDR3 has 15 residues. The DNA for the CDR3 is TGTGCCAGCAGCCAACAGGGCCGCTCCTACAATGAGCAGTTCTTC. Residues: CASSQQGRSYNEQFF.

V usage is TRBV5-4 and J usage is TRBJ2-4; tentatively, D is TRBD1 (6 bases). V was cut by 3 bases and J by 1 base, with 11 bases left in between. The CDR3 length is 15 residues. CDR1 is SGHNT and CDR2 is YYREEE in the germline V gene (reference sequence). The CDR3 DNA sequence: TGTGCCAGCAGCTATGCAGGGGCGGCCAAAAACATTCAGTACTTC. Translating gives CASSYAGAAKNIQYF.

V and J are TRBV27 and TRBJ1-6; 10 bases map to TRBD1. The CDR3 extends over 16 amino acids. Per the germline V gene, CDR1 is MNHEY and CDR2 is SMNVEV (reference sequence). Trimming at V came to 7 bases and at J to 9 bases, leaving 12 bases not matched to a gene. CDR3 protein: CASTPGPGQGPSPLHF. In nucleotides, the CDR3 is TGTGCCAGCACCCCGGGACCGGGACAGGGGCCTTCACCCCTCCACTTT.

The chain joins TRBV11-2 to TRBJ1-2; 10 bases align to TRBD1. Germline V lookup: CDR1 SGHAT, CDR2 FQNNGV. This CDR3 region has 14 residues. Germline trimming cut 5 bases from V and 8 bases from J; bases unmatched to any gene: 8. This chain's CDR3 is CASSPRQGARGYTF. The CDR3 region has the DNA TGTGCCAGCAGCCCGAGACAGGGGGCGAGAGGCTACACCTTC.

Concerning this clone: The junction and the germline gene differ at one end; a read error may be behind it. This chain uses TRBV7-9 with TRBJ2-2; D unclear. The CDR3 totals 15 residues. In germline, CDR1 is SEHNR, CDR2 FQNEAQ (reference sequence). The CDR3 reads CSSSFIQRNTGELFF. The CDR3 DNA is TGTTCCAGCAGCTTTATCCAGCGGAACACCGGGGAGCTGTTTTTT. The entire variable domain, with the rest obtained from reference TRBV7-9 and TRBJ2-2, is as follows: DTGVSQNPRHKITKRGQNVTFRCDPISEHNRLYWYRQTLGQGPEFLTYFQNEAQLEKSRLLSDRFSAERPKGSFSTLEIQRTEQGDSAMYLCSSSFIQRNTGELFFGEGSRLTVL.

V gene TRBV28 combines with J gene TRBJ1-2, with a tentative D call TRBD1 (5 bases). V was shortened by 3 bases and J by 7 bases, with 21 bases between the two germline ends. There are 16 residues in the CDR3. Germline loops: CDR1 MDHEN, CDR2 SYDVKM. The chain's CDR3 is CASSLMASRASGGYTF. The CDR3 nucleotides are TGTGCCAGCAGTTTGATGGCGAGCAGGGCCTCGGGTGGCTACACCTTC.

This clone was detected once. The gene calls are TRBV4-3 and TRBJ2-1; 13 bases are shared with TRBD2. The CDR3 covers 17 residues. V shed 1 base and J 4 bases; nucleotides not matched to a gene: 4. In germline, CDR1 is LGHNA, CDR2 YSLEER. The CDR3 here is CASSQGTSGGGYNEQFF. The CDR3, as DNA: TGCGCCAGCAGCCAAGGGACTAGCGGGGGTGGGTACAATGAGCAGTTCTTC.

The J gene is TRBJ2-2, the V gene TRBV2, with D tentatively TRBD2 (6 bases). Germline-derived CDR1 and CDR2 are SNHLY and FYNNEI. The CDR3 sequence is 11 residues long. V was trimmed by 11 bases and J by 3 bases, leaving 7 bases between them. CDR3 region: CAGGYTGELFF. The CDR3 DNA reads as TGTGCCGGGGGGTACACCGGGGAGCTGTTTTTT.

V is TRBV6-5 and J is TRBJ2-1; 8 nucleotides line up with TRBD2. The CDR3 is made up of 15 amino acids. Germline loops: CDR1 MNHEY, CDR2 SVGAGI. V shed 6 bases and J 6 bases; nucleotides not matched to a gene: 10. The CDR3: CASRDFSGTGNEQFF. Written as DNA, the CDR3 is TGTGCCAGCAGGGACTTTAGCGGGACGGGCAATGAGCAGTTCTTC.

The rearrangement links TRBV6-6 to TRBJ1-3, with 7 bases aligning to TRBD1. The CDR3 has 14 amino acids. Trimming removed 5 bases from V and 4 bases from J; junction bases left unmatched: 5. Germline loops: CDR1 MNHNY, CDR2 SVGAGI (reference sequence). CDR3 coding DNA: TGTGCCAGCAGTCCGCCGGGACAGGGAAACACCATATATTTT. It is translated as CASSPPGQGNTIYF.

The chain links TRBV11-1 to TRBJ2-5, with 7 positions matching TRBD2. The CDR3 is 14 amino acids. The germline V gene encodes CDR1 SGHAT and CDR2 FQDESV (reference sequence). V shed 5 bases, J shed 4 bases, and the junction held 7 bases outside the gene matches. The DNA for the CDR3 is TGTGCCAGCAGCGAGGCTAGCGGAGCAGAGACCCAGTACTTC. Amino acids: CASSEASGAETQYF.

V and J are TRBV7-9 and TRBJ2-1, with TRBD2 matching 7 bases. CDR1 SEHNR and CDR2 FQNEAQ come from the germline V gene (reference sequence). J gave up 12 bases and V 5 bases, and 7 bases lay outside the gene matches. This CDR3 is 12 amino acids long. The CDR3: CASSARLAAQFF. The CDR3 DNA reads TGTGCCAGCAGCGCCCGACTAGCAGCGCAGTTCTTC.

The chain links TRBV18 to TRBJ1-2, with D possibly matching TRBD1 (5 bases). Trimming cost V 6 bases and J 4 bases, with 18 bases left between them. This CDR3 is built from 15 residues. Germline V gene lookup returns CDR1 KGHSH and CDR2 LQKENI. The CDR3 sequence is CASSEGSAGPYGYTF. The DNA for the CDR3 is TGTGCCAGCTCCGAAGGGTCTGCAGGGCCCTATGGCTACACCTTC.

The V call is TRBV28, the J call TRBJ2-1, with D possibly being TRBD2 (6 bases). Trimming took off 5 bases at V and 9 bases at J, with 14 bases between the two ends. From germline, CDR1 is MDHEN and CDR2 SYDVKM. The CDR3 runs to 13 residues. CDR3 region: CASSPWDFGEQFF. Here the CDR3 DNA reads TGTGCCAGCAGTCCCTGGGACTTCGGTGAGCAGTTCTTC.

The J gene is TRBJ2-3, the V gene TRBV18; D may be TRBD2 (5 bases). Trimming left V 2 bases short and J 6 bases short, with 15 bases between. The CDR3 sequence is 15 residues long. CDR1 is KGHSH, CDR2 LQKENI, per germline. The CDR3 spells CASSPGLATSDTQYF. In nucleotides, the CDR3 is TGTGCCAGCTCACCAGGGCTAGCCACCTCGGATACGCAGTATTTT.

J is TRBJ2-2 and V is TRBV7-6; D uncertain. Germline V gene lookup returns CDR1 SGHVS and CDR2 FNYEAQ. V was trimmed by 5 bases and J by 7 bases, leaving 14 bases between them. The CDR3 consists of 14 residues. As DNA, the CDR3 is TGTGCCAGCAGCCCCGTCTTGTCTGTCGGGGAGCTGTTTTTT. It specifies CASSPVLSVGELFF.

This chain uses TRBV6-5 with TRBJ2-7; the match to TRBD1 covers 8 bases. The length of the CDR3 is 15 residues. Germline lookup yields CDR1 MNHEY and CDR2 SVGAGI. Trimming took 1 base from V and 1 from J; bases not matched to a gene: 3. The CDR3 sequence is CASSYWTGPSYEQYF. DNA for the CDR3: TGTGCCAGCAGTTACTGGACAGGGCCTTCCTACGAGCAGTACTTC.

A remark on this clone: At one of its ends the junction is not consistent with the germline gene, which may arise from a read error. The V gene is TRBV7-9, the J gene TRBJ2-1; TRBD2 matches at 13 bases. Per the germline V gene, CDR1 is SEHNR and CDR2 is FQNEAQ (reference sequence). This CDR3 spans 15 amino acids. CDR3: CSSSPGLAGNNEQFF. CDR3 nucleotides: TGTTCCAGCAGCCCGGGACTAGCGGGAAACAATGAGCAGTTCTTC.

About this clone: The junction departs from germline at one end; a sequencing error may be responsible. The chain is built from TRBV7-7 and TRBJ2-5, with 7 nucleotides matching TRBD1. CDR1 and CDR2 (germline): SSHAT, FNYEAQ (reference sequence). This CDR3 has 15 amino acids. The CDR3 loop is CASSLVGTAQETQYF. The CDR3 region has the DNA TGTGCTAGCAGCTTAGTGGGGACAGCACAAGAGACCCAGTACTTC.